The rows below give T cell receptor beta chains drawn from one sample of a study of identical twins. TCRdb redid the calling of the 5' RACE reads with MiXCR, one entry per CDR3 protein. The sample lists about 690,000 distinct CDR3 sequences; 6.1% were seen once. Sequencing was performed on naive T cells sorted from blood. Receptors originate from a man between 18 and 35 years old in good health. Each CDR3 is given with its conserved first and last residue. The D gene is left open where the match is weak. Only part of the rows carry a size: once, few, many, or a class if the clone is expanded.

TGTGCCAGCAGCCAAGATTGGCTAGCGGGGGACAATGAGCAGTTCTTC	CASSQDWLAGDNEQFF	few	TRBV4-2	TRBJ2-1	TRBD2
TGTGCCAGCAGCGCGGGGGGGGAGGGCAACTACGAGCAGTACTTC	CASSAGGEGNYEQYF	-	TRBV7-2	TRBJ2-7	TRBD2
TGTGCCAGCAGCTTAGCCCTAGCGGGAGCCTCCGGTGAGCAGTTCTTC	CASSLALAGASGEQFF	-	TRBV7-7	TRBJ2-1	TRBD2
TGTGCCACCAGTGTCGGAGGGACAGGGGAAGAAGGTCAGCCCCAGCATTTT	CATSVGGTGEEGQPQHF	many	TRBV24-1	TRBJ1-5	TRBD1
TGTGCCACCAGCAGCCTGGTCATCTCTGGGGCCAACGTCCTGACTTTC	CATSSLVISGANVLTF	-	TRBV15	TRBJ2-6	-
TGCGCCAGCAGCTTCGGGGCCCAACTGTTTTTT	CASSFGAQLFF	few	TRBV5-1	TRBJ1-4	-
TGTGCCAGCAGCGCAGTCGTGGACTACGAGCAGTACTTC	CASSAVVDYEQYF	once	TRBV7-2	TRBJ2-7	-
TGTGCCAGCAGCTTACTGAGGGCGGAAAATCAAGAGACCCAGTACTTC	CASSLLRAENQETQYF	many	TRBV7-6	TRBJ2-5	-
TGCAGTGCTAGAGTCGAGGACAGGGTGGGACAGTTCTTC	CSARVEDRVGQFF	many	TRBV20-1	TRBJ2-1	TRBD1
TGCGCCACCTCCGGGGGATCGGGCTCCTACAATGAGCAGTTCTTC	CATSGGSGSYNEQFF	many	TRBV5-1	TRBJ2-1	-
TGTGCCAGCAGTTTATCTCGGACAGCTGACGAGCAGTACTTC	CASSLSRTADEQYF	-	TRBV27	TRBJ2-7	-
TGTGCCAGCAGCTTACAGGGTTCCTATAATTCACCCCTCCACTTT	CASSLQGSYNSPLHF	few	TRBV7-9	TRBJ1-6	-
TGTGCCAGCAGCCAGGACAGGGGTCTACAAGAGACCCAGTACTTC	CASSQDRGLQETQYF	many	TRBV12-3/TRBV12-4	TRBJ2-5	TRBD1
TGCGCCAGCAGCCCGGTAGGGACCTCCTACAATGAGCAGTTCTTC	CASSPVGTSYNEQFF	many	TRBV5-1	TRBJ2-1	-
TGCAGCGTTGACACATACGACGAGCAGTACTTC	CSVDTYDEQYF	many	TRBV29-1	TRBJ2-7	-
TGTGCCAGCAGCCCAGCTCGGGGACAGGGCCACACTGAAGCTTTCTTT	CASSPARGQGHTEAFF	-	TRBV7-3	TRBJ1-1	TRBD1
TGCAGCGCCCTTAGCGGGAGGGTTACAGATACGCAGTATTTT	CSALSGRVTDTQYF	many	TRBV29-1	TRBJ2-3	TRBD2
TGTGCCAGCAGCTTAGGCCTCGGGGGAAAAGCAGATACGCAGTATTTT	CASSLGLGGKADTQYF	few	TRBV11-2	TRBJ2-3	-
TGTGCCAGCAGCCTCCAGGGCGTAACGCGGGAGGTGTTTTTT	CASSLQGVTREVFF	few	TRBV7-2	TRBJ2-2	TRBD2
TGTGCCAGCAGTTTCCGTCGTCGCGGGAGGGCATACAATGAGCAGTTCTTC	CASSFRRRGRAYNEQFF	-	TRBV27	TRBJ2-1	TRBD2
TGCGCCAGCAGCTTGGACCGCTCCTATGGCTACACCTTC	CASSLDRSYGYTF	many	TRBV5-1	TRBJ1-2	-
TGTGACAGCAGTCCCGGGACATTCACCTACGAGCAGTACTTC	CDSSPGTFTYEQYF	-	TRBV28	TRBJ2-7	-
TGTGCCAGTAGTATCGGGGCCCGGGAGGAGGAGGACACTGAAGCTTTCTTT	CASSIGAREEEDTEAFF	few	TRBV19	TRBJ1-1	-
TGCGCCAGCAGCCAAGATCTGACAGGGGGGCCCTACGAGCAGTACTTC	CASSQDLTGGPYEQYF	few	TRBV4-3	TRBJ2-7	TRBD1
TGTGCCAGCAGTGATCGCGCGAACAATCAGCCCCAGCATTTT	CASSDRANNQPQHF	many	TRBV6-1	TRBJ1-5	-
TGTGCCAGCAGCCAAGGACAGGGCCATGAGCAGTTCTTC	CASSQGQGHEQFF	few	TRBV12-3/TRBV12-4	TRBJ2-1	TRBD1
TGTGCCAGCAGTCGACTAGCGGCGAGCTCCTACGAGCAGTACTTC	CASSRLAASSYEQYF	-	TRBV2	TRBJ2-7	TRBD2
TGCGCCAGCAGCTTGTCCGGACAGGACACTGAAGCTTTCTTT	CASSLSGQDTEAFF	few	TRBV5-1	TRBJ1-1	TRBD1
TGTGCCAGCAGCCAAGTTTCAGCAAGCACCTACAATGAGCAGTTCTTC	CASSQVSASTYNEQFF	few	TRBV3-1	TRBJ2-1	-
TGTGCCAGCACCGGAAACCCTAGCGGGAAAAATCCGAACACCGGGGAGCTGTTTTTT	CASTGNPSGKNPNTGELFF	many	TRBV11-1	TRBJ2-2	TRBD2
TGTGCCAGCAGGCCGGTTAGGGGACAGGGGAATTCACCCCTCCACTTT	CASRPVRGQGNSPLHF	few	TRBV7-8	TRBJ1-6	TRBD1
TGTGCCAGCAGTTACCGGCACCTCAATGGCTATGGCTACACCTTC	CASSYRHLNGYGYTF	-	TRBV6-5	TRBJ1-2	-
TGTGCCAGCAGCGTAAACCCGACAGCCACCGGGGAGCTGTTTTTT	CASSVNPTATGELFF	-	TRBV9	TRBJ2-2	-
TGTGCCAGCAGCTTAACAGCCAGGAGCACAGATACGCAGTATTTT	CASSLTARSTDTQYF	few	TRBV7-3	TRBJ2-3	-
TGCGCCAGCAGCTTGGCAGGGACACCGCAAGAGACCCAGTACTTC	CASSLAGTPQETQYF	-	TRBV5-1	TRBJ2-5	-
TGTGCCAGCAGTTTATTTCGGGGGATAGCCAAAAACATTCAGTACTTC	CASSLFRGIAKNIQYF	-	TRBV28	TRBJ2-4	-
TGTGCCAGCAGGACGGGACAGACCTCCTACGAGCAGTACTTC	CASRTGQTSYEQYF	few	TRBV6-1	TRBJ2-7	TRBD1
TGCAGCGCCATAGGGACTAGCGGTTTTGAGCAGTTCTTC	CSAIGTSGFEQFF	few	TRBV29-1	TRBJ2-1	TRBD2
TGCAGTGCTATTAGGACAGATACGCAGTATTTT	CSAIRTDTQYF	many	TRBV20-1	TRBJ2-3	-
TGTGCCAGCGAAAACGGCGGGGAGCTGTTTTTT	CASENGGELFF	few	TRBV6-2/TRBV6-3	TRBJ2-2	-
TGTGCCAGCAGTCCTCCCGGGGAGGGCCATGGCTACACCTTC	CASSPPGEGHGYTF	-	TRBV6-1	TRBJ1-2	-
TGTGCCAGCAGTTACGGAGCGGGAGCGGCAGATACGCAGTATTTT	CASSYGAGAADTQYF	many	TRBV6-5	TRBJ2-3	TRBD2
TGCGCCAGCAGCTTGGGACAGGGGGGGCATGGCTACACCTTC	CASSLGQGGHGYTF	-	TRBV5-1	TRBJ1-2	TRBD1
TGTGCCAGCAGCATGACTAGCGGGAGGTTGAGAGAGACCCAGTACTTC	CASSMTSGRLRETQYF	many	TRBV7-9	TRBJ2-5	TRBD2
TGTGCCACCAGTGACCCGGGACAGGGGGATACCGGGGAGCTGTTTTTT	CATSDPGQGDTGELFF	many	TRBV24-1	TRBJ2-2	TRBD1